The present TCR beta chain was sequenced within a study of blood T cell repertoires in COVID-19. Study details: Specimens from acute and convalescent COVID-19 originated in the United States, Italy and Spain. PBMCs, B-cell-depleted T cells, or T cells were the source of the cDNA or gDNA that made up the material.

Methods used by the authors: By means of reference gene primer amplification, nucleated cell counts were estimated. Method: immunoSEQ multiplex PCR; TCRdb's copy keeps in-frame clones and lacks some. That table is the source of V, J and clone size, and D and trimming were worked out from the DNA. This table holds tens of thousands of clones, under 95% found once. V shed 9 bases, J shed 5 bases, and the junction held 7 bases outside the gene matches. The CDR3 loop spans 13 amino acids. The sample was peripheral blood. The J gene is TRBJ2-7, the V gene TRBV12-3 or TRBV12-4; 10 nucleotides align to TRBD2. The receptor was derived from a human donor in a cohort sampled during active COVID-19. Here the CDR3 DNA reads TGTGCCAGTGTAGCGGGGGGCCTTAACGAGCAGTACTTC. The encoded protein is CASVAGGLNEQYF.